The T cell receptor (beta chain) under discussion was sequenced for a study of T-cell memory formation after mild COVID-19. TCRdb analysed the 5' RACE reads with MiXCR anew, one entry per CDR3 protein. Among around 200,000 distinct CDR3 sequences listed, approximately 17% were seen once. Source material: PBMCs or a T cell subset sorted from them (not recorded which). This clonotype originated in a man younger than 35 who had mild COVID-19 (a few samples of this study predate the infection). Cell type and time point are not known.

CDR3 amino acids: CASSLAWVNEQFF. As DNA, the CDR3 is TGTGCCAGCAGCTTAGCTTGGGTCAATGAGCAGTTCTTC. This sequence joins TRBV7-2 and TRBJ2-1; D is undetermined. This CDR3 comprises 13 residues. The ends were cut back, 0 bases at V and 6 bases at J, with 6 bases in the middle. CDR1 and CDR2 (germline): SGHTA, FQGNSA.